The 15 T cell receptor beta chains reported below all come from one sample, sequenced in a study of graft-versus-host responses after intestinal transplantation. Graft material was processed, releasing intraepithelial and lamina propria lymphocytes. The data were produced by immunoSEQ multiplex PCR, yet TCRdb's version contains in-frame clones alone and is incomplete. The data show 5,700 or so clones, around 76% seen once. This specimen consisted of ileum tissue, obtained around 230 days after intestinal transplant. Every receptor here comes from a human patient who received an intestinal transplant, so some T cells may come from the graft donor.

This clone appeared once. The gene calls are TRBV29-1 and TRBJ1-1, with a tentative D call TRBD1 (5 bases). This CDR3 region has 13 residues. Germline CDR1 SQVTM, CDR2 ANQGSEA. The V and J ends lost 6 bases and 6 bases respectively, with 17 bases between them. The CDR3 loop is CSVPGSLGSEAFF. The CDR3 DNA is TGCAGCGTCCCAGGGTCCCTGGGCTCTGAAGCTTTCTTT.

The table lists this clone with a count of one. This CDR3 reads CASSLGTAIPYTEAFF. In nucleotides, the CDR3 is TGTGCCAGCAGCCTCGGGACAGCGATACCCTACACTGAAGCTTTCTTT. The chain is built from TRBV7-3 and TRBJ1-1, with 7 bases that match TRBD1. In germline, CDR1 is SGHTA, CDR2 FQGTGA. CDR3 length equals 16 residues. The J segment lost 3 bases and the V segment lost 5 bases, leaving 12 bases of the junction unmatched.

This sequence joins TRBV28 and TRBJ2-7; 11 bases line up with TRBD1. The trim removed 2 bases at V and 1 base at J, leaving 4 bases unmatched. The CDR3 extends over 16 amino acids. In germline, CDR1 is MDHEN, CDR2 SYDVKM. In DNA, the CDR3 is TGTGCCAGCAGTTTACTCGGACAGGGGGCTTCCTACGAGCAGTACTTC. Translating it yields CASSLLGQGASYEQYF.

The rearrangement links TRBV6-6 to TRBJ1-3; D remains ambiguous. V dropped 5 bases and J dropped 2 bases, with 10 bases sitting between them. The CDR3 extends over 14 amino acids. Germline V gives CDR1 MNHNY, CDR2 SVGAGI (reference sequence). CDR3 nucleotides: TGTGCCAGCAGTCGGACCGACACTGGAAACACCATATATTTT. Translating it yields CASSRTDTGNTIYF.

The V call is TRBV6-6, the J call TRBJ2-1; the match to TRBD1 covers 9 bases. The ends lost 5 bases at V and 0 bases at J; junction bases unmatched: 2. This CDR3 spans 15 amino acids. Germline CDR1 reads MNHNY; CDR2 reads SVGAGI (reference sequence). The CDR3 protein is CASSRDRASYNEQFF. The DNA for the CDR3 is TGTGCCAGCAGTCGGGACAGGGCCTCCTACAATGAGCAGTTCTTC.

This chain links TRBV19 with TRBJ2-1, with D perhaps matching TRBD1 (5 bases). Germline loops: CDR1 LNHDA, CDR2 SQIVND (reference sequence). The germline V and J ends were trimmed by 8 bases and 0 bases, with 11 bases remaining between them. CDR3 length equals 14 residues. The CDR3 sequence: CASRQLSSYNEQFF. The CDR3 coding sequence is TGTGCCAGTCGACAGTTGAGCTCCTACAATGAGCAGTTCTTC.

The chain recombines TRBV9 with TRBJ2-3, with 9 nucleotides matching TRBD2. The CDR3 length is 20 residues. V was pared by 0 bases and J by 0 bases, with 14 bases of the junction left unmatched. The V gene's germline CDR1 is SGDLS and CDR2 YYNGEE. The CDR3 nucleotides read TGTGCCAGCAGCGTAGCTGATAAGCGGGGGGTCCACTCTAGCACAGATACGCAGTATTTT. It translates to CASSVADKRGVHSSTDTQYF.

The rearrangement uses TRBV28 and TRBJ1-5, with 7 bases aligning to TRBD1. The CDR3 sequence is 14 residues long. The trim removed 3 bases at V and 4 bases at J, leaving 3 bases unmatched. CDR1 is MDHEN, CDR2 SYDVKM, per germline. The DNA for the CDR3 is TGTGCCAGCAGTTTGGGACAGCTAAATCAGCCCCAGCATTTT. Protein product: CASSLGQLNQPQHF.

This clone was counted a few times. Other DNA sequences in this specimen translate into the identical CDR3. This sequence joins TRBV6-1 and TRBJ1-1; D not resolved. Trimming pared 3 bases from V and 7 bases from J, leaving 6 bases between. The CDR3 covers 11 residues. Germline V gene data show CDR1 as MNHNS and CDR2 as SASEGT. CDR3 loop: CASSEDREAFF. In DNA form, the CDR3 reads TGTGCCAGCAGTGAGGACCGTGAAGCTTTCTTT.

V is TRBV30 and J is TRBJ2-7, with D tentatively TRBD1 or TRBD2 (5 bases each). The CDR3 consists of 14 residues. The V and J ends lost 3 bases and 3 bases respectively, with 15 bases between them. Germline CDR1 reads GTSNPN; CDR2 reads SVGIG (reference sequence). CDR3: CAWSHAGTYYEQYF. In DNA form, the CDR3 reads TGTGCCTGGAGCCACGCAGGGACCTACTACGAGCAGTACTTC.

This chain links TRBV6-4 with TRBJ2-3; D ambiguous. V shed 3 bases and J shed 6 bases, with 10 bases lying between them. This CDR3 is 13 amino acids long. CDR1 and CDR2 from the germline V gene are MRHNA and SNTAGT. The CDR3 here is CASSDPLPDTQYF. The CDR3 nucleotides read TGTGCCAGCAGTGATCCTCTCCCCGATACGCAGTATTTT.

This clone has a handful of counts. The gene calls are TRBV6-1 and TRBJ2-7; D possibly uses TRBD1 or TRBD2 (5 bases each). The CDR3 contains 14 residues. Germline-derived CDR1 and CDR2 are MNHNS and SASEGT. Trimming took off 8 bases at V and 0 bases at J, with 14 bases between the two ends. CDR3: CASDLRESSYEQYF. The CDR3 bases are TGTGCCAGCGATCTCAGGGAGAGCTCCTACGAGCAGTACTTC.

CDR3 region: CASSPPSGGRGETQYF. The CDR3 DNA reads as TGTGCCAGCTCACCACCGTCGGGGGGTAGGGGAGAGACCCAGTACTTC. The J gene is TRBJ2-5, the V gene TRBV18; TRBD2 agrees at 7 bases. CDR1 and CDR2 from the germline V gene are KGHSH and LQKENI. V was clipped by 0 bases and J by 4 bases; unmatched bases: 8. The CDR3 length is 16 residues. Full variable domain (rest looked up from reference TRBV18 and TRBJ2-5): NAGVMQNPRHLVRRRGQEARLRCSPMKGHSHVYWYRQLPEEGLKFMVYLQKENIIDESGMPKERFSAEFPKEGPSILRIQQVVRGDSAAYFCASSPPSGGRGETQYFGPGTRLLVL.

The V and J genes are TRBV5-1 and TRBJ2-3; 8 nucleotides align to TRBD1. The CDR3 totals 15 residues. Germline trimming cut 5 bases from V and 4 bases from J; bases unmatched to any gene: 9. CDR1 is SGHRS and CDR2 is YFSETQ in the germline V gene. DNA of the CDR3: TGCGCCAGCAGTCGCGCAGGGGGCTTATCAGATACGCAGTATTTT. Translated: CASSRAGGLSDTQYF. Combining the CDR3 with reference TRBV5-1 and TRBJ2-3 gives the whole variable domain KAGVTQTPRYLIKTRGQQVTLSCSPISGHRSVSWYQQTPGQGLQFLFEYFSETQRNKGNFPGRFSGRQFSNSRSEMNVSTLELGDSALYLCASSRAGGLSDTQYFGPGTRLTVL.

This clone came up a few times. The chain is built from TRBV6-9 and TRBJ1-5, with D possibly matching TRBD1 (5 bases). With 6 bases removed from V and 1 base from J, the gap between germline ends came to 7 bases. CDR1 MNHGY and CDR2 SVAAGI come from the germline V gene. CDR3 length: 13 residues. In DNA, the CDR3 is TGTGCCAGCAGCCAGGGAAGCAATCAGCCCCAGCATTTT. Translated: CASSQGSNQPQHF.